The entry that follows covers one TCR beta chain sequence. This clone has only a few counts. This receptor's antigen is unknown. One base away there is no much larger clone; base qualities are not given. The CDR3 holds 12 amino acids from the cysteine to the phenylalanine. The DNA shown is the 36-base CDR3, in frame from base 1. V is pared back by 7 bases and J by 0 bases, with 9 bases lying between the germline termini. CDR1 and CDR2, looked up from the germline V gene, are SQVTM and ANQGSEA. Receptors were amplified or captured by the immunoSEQ multiplex PCR assay. The table comes from immuneACCESS by way of TCRdb, which keeps in-frame sequences with V and J called. Part of the clones is missing from these tables; in studies checked, under half for an unresolved V gene and the rest for unknown reasons. The sample profile shows 60,000 to 90,000 clones; just under 95% of them were found once. The top ten clones comprise 0.35% to 0.45% of the sample.

These data are taken from a study of technical replicates of blood from a handful of donors (dated by TCRdb to 2016 to 2017). This receptor was identified in a human donor in good health. The V and J genes are TRBV29-1 and TRBJ1-1, with no confident D gene call. Material: T cells isolated from PBMCs. Read as DNA, the sequence is TGCAGCGGCCGAAACTTGAACACTGAAGCTTTCTTT. Its protein reads: CSGRNLNTEAFF.